This TCR beta chain comes out of a study of PD-L1 blockade in urothelial cancer (dated by TCRdb to 2016 to 2017). Regarding the study in general: Every patient began therapy around 2014 and was given atezolizumab 1,200 mg intravenously every 3 weeks. About 85% of the 29 patients were identified as males with urothelial cancer of bladder origin, and a prior smoking history was reported by 18 of 29 patients. An ECOG performance status of 0 or 1 was recorded for the patients, and 0 to 3 prior chemotherapy regimens had been received by the patients. Blood samples were analyzed at 3 weeks after treatment start (second dose) and at 6 weeks after treatment start. Blood samples gave a median of approximately 150,000 T cells and 88,000 or so unique TCRs, with a median clonality of approximately 0.08. Somatic, immune and clinical correlates of response to PD-L1 blockade with atezolizumab in urothelial cancer were the focus of an exploratory multi-omic analysis. Pretreatment tumor samples, along with matched peripheral blood collected serially before and after atezolizumab treatment, underwent TCR sequencing. Durable clinical benefit meant progression-free survival longer than 6 months, and TCR features were also tested against progression-free and overall survival. In the same patients who had TCR sequencing, pretreatment tumors also underwent whole exome sequencing and RNA sequencing. Nine patients reached durable clinical benefit, while roughly 22 patients did not. Pretreatment blood TCR-seq was available for around 29 patients, at least one posttreatment blood collection was obtained for approximately 24 patients, and tumor TCR-seq was available for approximately 24 patients.

The CDR3, cysteine through phenylalanine, is 14 amino acids long. The only DNA kept is the CDR3, 42 bases in frame from the first base. V and J are truncated by 7 bases and 0 bases respectively, leaving an intervening sequence of 11 bases. For CDR1 and CDR2, the germline V gene lists SNHLY and FYNNEI. General findings and caveats noted by the study authors: Because the sample size was small (n of about 29) and many exploratory analyses were performed, the results are intended to be hypothesis-generating. Greater expansion of tumor-associated TCR clones in peripheral blood 3 weeks after the start of treatment was observed in patients with durable benefit (n ≈ 24, p = 0.022). Improved progression-free and overall survival was found to be associated with pretreatment peripheral blood TCR clonality below the median.

Each PCR received spiked-in synthetic TCR analog templates so that absolute template abundance could be estimated from read counts. TCRbeta CDR3 regions were amplified from genomic DNA with bias-controlled V and J gene primers using the immunoSEQ assay. Sequencing of rearranged TCRbeta segments was performed at approximately 20X coverage. The study's own analysis went as follows. Clustering was used to correct sequencing errors, and CDR3s were annotated against IMGT to assign V, D and J genes. Downstream analyses used only productive TCRbeta rearrangements, leaving out any out-of-frame or stop-codon sequences. To compute clonality, Shannon entropy was normalized by the log of the number of unique productive sequences and then subtracted from one. Clones differing between time points or between blood and tumor were identified by Fisher's exact test with Benjamini-Hochberg correction at adjusted p below 0.01. Here the immuneACCESS table is served through TCRdb, limited to in-frame sequences with V and J called. Missing clones are a known gap in these copies; in checked studies unresolved V genes cover under half, and the rest lacks a known reason. Clonal size and the V and J genes are those of that table, whereas D and trimming came from the DNA. Present in this sample are 83,000 or so clones, 70% to 90% of which were seen just once. The leading ten clones occupy around 8.1% of the sample.

About this clone: Which antigen it targets is not known. Per-nucleotide qualities are absent, and no much larger clonotype sits a single base away.

Interpreted using the paper, the time point label stands for: peripheral blood 6 weeks after treatment start. A cohort of about 31 patients with locally advanced or metastatic urothelial carcinoma, treated at Memorial Sloan Kettering on a trial protocol, was included. Peripheral blood mononuclear cells were collected from each patient pretreatment and during treatment, giving between 1 and 8 total time points per patient. The Qiagen DNeasy Blood extraction kit was used to purify genomic DNA from total PBMCs and from tumor samples. Collected pretreatment and during treatment, PBMCs were isolated and stored as previously described.

This receptor chain uses TRBV2 and TRBJ2-3, with TRBD1 tentatively as D gene (6 bases match). The clonotype was recovered from a man in his sixties or seventies with urothelial cancer. The material sequenced was PBMCs, taken around atezolizumab (anti-PD-L1) treatment. The DNA sequence reads TGTGCCAGCATAGACAGGATTAGCACAGATACGCAGTATTTT. The resulting protein is CASIDRISTDTQYF. The reference TRBV2 and TRBJ2-3 proteins fill in what lies around the CDR3, so the full variable domain reads EPEVTQTPSHQVTQMGQEVILRCVPISNHLYFYWYRQILGQKVEFLVSFYNNEISEKSEIFDDQFSVERPDGSNFTLKIRSTKLEDSAMYFCASIDRISTDTQYFGPGTRLTVL.